This record covers a single TCR beta chain. Its antigen is unknown. Germline V gene lookup returns CDR1 SGHTA and CDR2 FQGTGA. Trimming shortened V by 8 bases and J by 3 bases, and 10 bases separated the two germline ends. CDR3 length equals 13 residues. TCRdb redid the calling of the RT-PCR reads with MiXCR, one entry per CDR3 protein. The data hold around 320,000 distinct CDR3 sequences, with 22% observed a single time. The sample is drawn from a study of response to subunit inactivated influenza vaccine. Notes on the study in general: The authors put forward the suggestion that each seasonal influenza vaccination may bring in only a limited number of new T cells.

This TCR was sampled from a man between 50 and 70 years old who received an inactivated influenza vaccine. Material: PBMCs from blood, obtained 21 months after vaccination. The V call is TRBV7-3, the J call TRBJ2-2; a weak D match, TRBD2 (6 bases). The DNA of the CDR3 is TGTGCCAGCGTGGAGGGAGACACCGGGGAGCTGTTTTTT. This translates into CASVEGDTGELFF.